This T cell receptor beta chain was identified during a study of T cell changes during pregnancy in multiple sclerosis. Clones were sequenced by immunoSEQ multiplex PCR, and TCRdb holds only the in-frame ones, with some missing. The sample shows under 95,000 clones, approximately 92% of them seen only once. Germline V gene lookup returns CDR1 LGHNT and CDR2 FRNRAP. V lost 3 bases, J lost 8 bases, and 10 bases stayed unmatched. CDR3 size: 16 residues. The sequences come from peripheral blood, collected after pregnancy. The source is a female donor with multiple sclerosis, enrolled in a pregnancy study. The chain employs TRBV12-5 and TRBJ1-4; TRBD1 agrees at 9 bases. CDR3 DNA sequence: TGTGCTAGTGGTTTAAATATGGGGACAGGGCGAGAAAAACTGTTTTTT. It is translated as CASGLNMGTGREKLFF.